Included here is one T cell receptor (beta chain) sequence, with context. Its antigen is currently unknown. V shed 5 bases and J shed 6 bases, with 22 bases lying between them. The CDR3 is 17 amino acids. The germline CDR1 and CDR2 sequences are SEHNR and FQNEAQ (reference sequence). The sample originates from a study of CD8+CD57+ T cells in acquired aplastic anemia. Study results and limitations: Statistical testing detected no significant gap in CD8+ Simpson's diversity between patients and controls.

The template used for profiling TCR beta VDJ and CDR3 was genomic DNA. MiXCR, applied by TCRdb to the reads, yields one record per CDR3 protein. Of approximately 270,000 distinct CDR3 sequences in the sample, approximately 56% were seen once. This chain links TRBV7-9 with TRBJ1-4, with a tentative D call TRBD1 (5 bases). This TCR was recovered from a human donor with severe aplastic anemia or a healthy control (not recorded which). Sequenced input: sorted CD4+, CD8+, or CD8+CD57+ T cells (not recorded which) from PBMCs. This CDR3 reads CASSHNPTRASDEKLFF. In nucleotides, the CDR3 is TGTGCCAGCAGCCATAACCCGACCAGGGCTTCGGATGAAAAACTGTTTTTT.